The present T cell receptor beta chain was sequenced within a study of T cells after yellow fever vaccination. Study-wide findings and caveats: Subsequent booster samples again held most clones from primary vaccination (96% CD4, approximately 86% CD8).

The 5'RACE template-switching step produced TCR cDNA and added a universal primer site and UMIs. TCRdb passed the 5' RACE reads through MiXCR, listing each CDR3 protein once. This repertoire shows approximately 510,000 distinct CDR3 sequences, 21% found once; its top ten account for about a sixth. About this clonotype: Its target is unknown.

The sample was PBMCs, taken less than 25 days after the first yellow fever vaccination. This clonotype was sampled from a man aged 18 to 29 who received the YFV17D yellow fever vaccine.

The CDR3 region is CASSLTRAYNEQFF. The CDR3 nucleotides read TGTGCCAGCAGCTTGACTAGGGCCTACAATGAGCAGTTCTTC. V and J are TRBV11-2 and TRBJ2-1; D is perhaps TRBD2 (6 bases). The CDR3 runs to 14 residues. Germline CDR1 is SGHAT and CDR2 is FQNNGV. The V end was cut by 3 bases, the J end by 2 bases, with 8 bases between.